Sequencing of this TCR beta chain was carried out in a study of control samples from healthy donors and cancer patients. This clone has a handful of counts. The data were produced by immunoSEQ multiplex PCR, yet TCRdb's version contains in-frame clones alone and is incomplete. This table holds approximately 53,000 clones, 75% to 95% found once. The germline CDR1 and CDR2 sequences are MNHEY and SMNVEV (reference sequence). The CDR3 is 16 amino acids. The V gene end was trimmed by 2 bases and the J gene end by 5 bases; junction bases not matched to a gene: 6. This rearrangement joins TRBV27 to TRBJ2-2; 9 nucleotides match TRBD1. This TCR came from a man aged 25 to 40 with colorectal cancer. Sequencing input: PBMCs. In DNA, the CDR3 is TGTGCCAGCAGTTTAACAGGGGGCAAGCGGACCGGGGAGCTGTTTTTT. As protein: CASSLTGGKRTGELFF.